The 14 T cell receptor beta chains reported below all come from one sample, sequenced in a study of T cell responses to AZD1222 COVID-19 vaccine. TCRdb's copy holds only in-frame clones and misses some; the assay was immunoSEQ multiplex PCR. The profile shows 130,000 or so clones, around 90% of them singletons. Sequences were derived from peripheral blood, sampled 28 days after the second AZD1222 dose. All receptors derive from an adult who received the AZD1222 COVID-19 vaccine.

This rearrangement joins TRBV19 to TRBJ1-1, with D uncertain. Germline assignment: CDR1 LNHDA and CDR2 SQIVND (reference sequence). This CDR3 contains 13 residues. Trimming pared 1 base from V and 14 bases from J, leaving 17 bases between. CDR3 amino acids: CASSIGRSWLTFF. As DNA, the CDR3 is TGTGCCAGTAGTATAGGGCGGTCCTGGTTGACGTTCTTT.

The rearrangement links TRBV5-1 to TRBJ1-2; D is ambiguous. This CDR3 contains 14 residues. V lost 5 bases and J 0 bases, leaving 11 bases between the germline ends. Looked up from germline, CDR1 is SGHRS and CDR2 is YFSETQ. CDR3 coding DNA: TGCGCCAGCAGTTTAGACACTGCTAACTATGGCTACACCTTC. This gives the protein CASSLDTANYGYTF.

This chain connects TRBV13 to TRBJ2-7; 11 positions match TRBD2. Germline CDR1 and CDR2: PRHDT and FYEKMQ (reference sequence). The ends lost 5 bases at V and 4 bases at J; junction bases unmatched: 4. This CDR3 spans 14 amino acids. CDR3 DNA sequence: TGTGCCAGCAGCCCATTAGCGGGAGGGTACGAGCAGTACGTC. Encoded protein: CASSPLAGGYEQYV.

This chain links TRBV28 with TRBJ1-2; tentatively, D is TRBD1 (5 bases). From germline, CDR1 is MDHEN and CDR2 SYDVKM. This CDR3 is built from 12 residues. V lost 3 bases and J lost 7, with 9 bases in between. The DNA of the CDR3 is TGTGCCAGCAGTTTTCAGGGTCCTGGCTACACCTTC. This encodes CASSFQGPGYTF.

In this sample, this clone turned up a few times. This rearrangement joins TRBV5-4 to TRBJ2-5; 11 bases agree with TRBD1. The V and J ends lost 4 bases and 5 bases, in that order; junction bases with no gene match: 4. The CDR3 is made up of 14 amino acids. Germline CDR1 is SGHNT and CDR2 is YYREEE (reference sequence). CDR3 DNA: TGTGCCAGCAGCCCGGACAGGGGGCAGGAGACCCAGTACTTC. This sequence encodes CASSPDRGQETQYF.

The rearrangement joins TRBV5-1 to TRBJ1-1; the match to TRBD1 covers 7 bases. Germline assignment: CDR1 SGHRS and CDR2 YFSETQ. Trimming took 6 bases from V and 6 from J; bases not matched to a gene: 14. This CDR3 is 15 amino acids long. The CDR3 DNA sequence: TGCGCCAGCACAGGGCAGGGGGTGAGAGGGTCTGAAGCTTTCTTT. Residues: CASTGQGVRGSEAFF.

The V call is TRBV6-5, the J call TRBJ2-7; D not resolved. Germline values: CDR1 MNHEY, CDR2 SVGAGI. The CDR3 spans 11 residues. Trimming shortened V by 6 bases and J by 3 bases, and 6 bases separated the two germline ends. In DNA, the CDR3 is TGTGCCAGCAGGCAGAACTACGAGCAGTACTTC. As protein: CASRQNYEQYF.

In DNA, the CDR3 is TGTGCCAGCAGCTTCGGGACTGGGGGTCAGCCCCAGCATTTT. Its protein is CASSFGTGGQPQHF. The gene calls are TRBV7-2 and TRBJ1-5; D perhaps matches TRBD1 (5 bases). The V and J ends lost 3 bases and 6 bases respectively, with 12 bases between them. Germline V lookup: CDR1 SGHTA, CDR2 FQGNSA. This CDR3 contains 14 residues.

The chain has TRBV5-4 and TRBJ1-2; no reliable D call. CDR1 is SGHNT, CDR2 YYREEE, per germline (reference sequence). The germline V and J ends were trimmed by 0 bases and 4 bases, with 13 bases remaining between them. The CDR3 spans 15 residues. Here the CDR3 reads CASSLALTRTYGYTF. The CDR3 region has the DNA TGTGCCAGCAGCTTGGCCCTGACACGAACCTATGGCTACACCTTC.

CDR3 DNA: TGTGCCAGCAGCTCGGGACAGGGGCCGAGGGGCTACACCTTC. The encoded protein is CASSSGQGPRGYTF. The chain has TRBV6-2 or TRBV6-3 and TRBJ1-2, with TRBD1 matching 10 bases. With V trimmed by 6 bases and J by 8 bases, 9 bases remained unmatched. The CDR3 length is 14 residues. Germline-derived CDR1 and CDR2 are MNHEY and SVGEGT.

The chain has TRBV7-2 and TRBJ1-1; the D is unclear. Between the trimmed V and J ends, which lost 5 bases and 1 base, there was a span of 11 bases. The CDR3 consists of 14 residues. In germline, CDR1 is SGHTA, CDR2 FQGNSA. The CDR3 reads CASSLTRWNTEAFF. The CDR3 nucleotides are TGTGCCAGCAGCCTAACCCGGTGGAACACTGAAGCTTTCTTT.

This clone appeared a few times. CDR3 loop: CASSPGQGEQYV. CDR3 nucleotides: TGTGCCAGCTCCCCCGGACAGGGCGAGCAGTACGTC. The chain carries TRBV18 and TRBJ2-7, with 8 bases fitting TRBD1. After removal of 6 bases from V and 6 bases from J, the junction contained 4 bases not matched to a gene. The CDR3 is 12 amino acids. CDR1 is KGHSH and CDR2 is LQKENI in the germline V gene.

In DNA, the CDR3 is TGTGCCAGCAGCTTAGGCGGCAGGGTAGGCGGCTACACCTTC. Its protein product is CASSLGGRVGGYTF. The chain joins TRBV7-9 to TRBJ1-2; tentative D call: TRBD1 (5 bases). Trimming took 1 base from V and 8 from J, leaving 14 bases between them. Germline V gene lookup returns CDR1 SEHNR and CDR2 FQNEAQ (reference sequence). CDR3 length: 14 residues.

On this clone itself: No conserved phenylalanine or tryptophan ends this CDR3, so it is likely a read error. No DNA is shown, since the ends of the CDR3 on it are uncertain; the CDR3 is the one TCRdb lists. V and J are TRBV7-9 and TRBJ1-1; the D call TRBD1 from the table was never checked on the DNA. Germline V gene lookup returns CDR1 SEHNR and CDR2 FQNEAQ (reference sequence). The CDR3 extends over 13 residues, inclusive of both ends. CDR3 sequence: CASSPGTVQAPTL.